This TCR beta chain was profiled in a study of cytomegalovirus exposure and HLA in healthy donors. Regarding this clone: As yet, its antigen is unknown.

13 Jbeta primers and 60 Vbeta primers were used for the PCR. As processed by the authors: An analysis performed later counted 81 million or so unique TCR beta chains (roughly 11 million of them shared). Using immunoSEQ multiplex PCR, the repertoire was profiled, and TCRdb retains in-frame clones only, with some absent. V and J calls plus clone size are reproduced from that table; the DNA served to infer D and trimming. Altogether some 170,000 clones are present, approximately 72% being singletons, with the ten largest covering around 2.3%. Overall study findings and caveats: Across HLA loci, a later analysis found differing TCR association rates, with DRB1 most and HLA-C fewest.

V was shortened by 5 bases and J by 7 bases, with 17 bases between the two germline ends. CDR3 size: 14 residues. The germline gives CDR1 MRHNA, CDR2 SNTAGT. This TCR was recovered from a human donor in good health. Sequenced sample: PBMCs. This rearrangement joins TRBV6-4 to TRBJ1-2; the D is unclear. In nucleotides, the CDR3 is TGTGCCAGCAGTTACGGTTCTTCGGGGTTTGGCTACACCTTC. Amino acid sequence: CASSYGSSGFGYTF.